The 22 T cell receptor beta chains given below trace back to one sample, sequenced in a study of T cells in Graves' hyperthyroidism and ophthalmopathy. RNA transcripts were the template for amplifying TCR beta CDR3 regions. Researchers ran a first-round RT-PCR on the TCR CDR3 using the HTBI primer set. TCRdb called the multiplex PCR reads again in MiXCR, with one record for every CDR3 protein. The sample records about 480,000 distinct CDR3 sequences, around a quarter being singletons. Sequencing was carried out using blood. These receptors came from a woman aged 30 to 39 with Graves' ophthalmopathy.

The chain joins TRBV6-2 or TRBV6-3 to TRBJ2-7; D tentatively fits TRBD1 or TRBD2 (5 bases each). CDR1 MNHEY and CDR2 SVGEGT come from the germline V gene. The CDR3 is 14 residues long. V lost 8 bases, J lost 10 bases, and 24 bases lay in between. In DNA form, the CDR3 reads TGTGCCAGCGCCACCGGGATAGGGGTCGGCGATCAGTACTTC. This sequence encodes CASATGIGVGDQYF.

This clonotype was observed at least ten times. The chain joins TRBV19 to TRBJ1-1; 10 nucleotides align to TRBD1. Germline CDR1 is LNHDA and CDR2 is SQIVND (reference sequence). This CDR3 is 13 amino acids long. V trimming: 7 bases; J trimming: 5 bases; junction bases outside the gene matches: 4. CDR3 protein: CASKDRGQTEAFF. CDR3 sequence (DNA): TGTGCCAGTAAAGACAGGGGGCAAACTGAAGCTTTCTTT.

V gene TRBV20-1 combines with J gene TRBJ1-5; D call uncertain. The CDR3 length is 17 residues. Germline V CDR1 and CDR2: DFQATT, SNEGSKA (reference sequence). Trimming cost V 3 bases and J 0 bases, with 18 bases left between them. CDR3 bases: TGCAGTGCTAGCCCCCCCATTCGGAAAAATAGCAATCAGCCCCAGCATTTT. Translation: CSASPPIRKNSNQPQHF.

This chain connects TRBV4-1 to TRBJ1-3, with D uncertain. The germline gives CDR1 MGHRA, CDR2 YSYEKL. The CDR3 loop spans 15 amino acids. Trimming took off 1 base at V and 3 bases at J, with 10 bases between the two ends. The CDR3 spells CASSQGAQYGNTIYF. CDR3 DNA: TGCGCCAGCAGCCAAGGAGCGCAGTATGGAAACACCATATATTTT.

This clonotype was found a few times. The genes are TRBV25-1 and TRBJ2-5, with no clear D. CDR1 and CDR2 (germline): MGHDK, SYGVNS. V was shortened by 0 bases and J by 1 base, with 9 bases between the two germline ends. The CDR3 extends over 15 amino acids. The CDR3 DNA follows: TGTGCCAGCAGTGAATATAACAGCCCCCAAGAGACCCAGTACTTC. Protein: CASSEYNSPQETQYF.

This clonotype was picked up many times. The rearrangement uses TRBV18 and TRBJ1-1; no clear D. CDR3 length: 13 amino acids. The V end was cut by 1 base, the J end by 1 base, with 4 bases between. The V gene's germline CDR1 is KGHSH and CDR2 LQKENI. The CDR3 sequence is CASSPLKNTEAFF. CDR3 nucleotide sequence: TGTGCCAGCTCACCACTCAAGAACACTGAAGCTTTCTTT.

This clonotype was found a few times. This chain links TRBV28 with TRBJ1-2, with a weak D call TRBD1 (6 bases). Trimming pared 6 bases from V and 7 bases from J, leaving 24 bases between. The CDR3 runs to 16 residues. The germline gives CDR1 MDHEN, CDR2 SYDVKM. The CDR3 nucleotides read TGTGCCAGCAGCCCCAACTCGTCCGGGGGCTCGGGTGGCTACACCTTC. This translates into CASSPNSSGGSGGYTF.

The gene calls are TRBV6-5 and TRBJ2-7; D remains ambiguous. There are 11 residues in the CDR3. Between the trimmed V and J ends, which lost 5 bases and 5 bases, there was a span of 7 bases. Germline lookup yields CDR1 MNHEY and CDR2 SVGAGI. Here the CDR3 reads CASSTENEQYF. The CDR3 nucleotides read TGTGCCAGCAGTACCGAGAACGAGCAGTACTTC.

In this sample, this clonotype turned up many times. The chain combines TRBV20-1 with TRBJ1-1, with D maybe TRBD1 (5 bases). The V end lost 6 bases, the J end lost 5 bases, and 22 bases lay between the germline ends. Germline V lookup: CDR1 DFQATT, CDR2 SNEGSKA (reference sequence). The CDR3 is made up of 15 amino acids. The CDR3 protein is CSAPHWDRGRTEAFF. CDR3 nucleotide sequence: TGCAGTGCCCCTCACTGGGACCGAGGTAGGACTGAAGCTTTCTTT.

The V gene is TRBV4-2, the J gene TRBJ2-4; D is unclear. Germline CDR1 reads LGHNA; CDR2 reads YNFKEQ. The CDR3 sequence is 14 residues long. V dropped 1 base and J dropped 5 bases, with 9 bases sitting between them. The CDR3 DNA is TGTGCCAGCAGCCAAGCCTCTAGTGAAAACATTCAGTACTTC. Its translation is CASSQASSENIQYF.

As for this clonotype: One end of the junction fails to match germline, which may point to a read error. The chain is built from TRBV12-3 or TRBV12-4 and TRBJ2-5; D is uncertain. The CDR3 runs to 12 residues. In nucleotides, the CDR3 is TGTGTCAGCAGTTCAGGCCGGGCAACCCAGTACTTC. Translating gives CVSSSGRATQYF.

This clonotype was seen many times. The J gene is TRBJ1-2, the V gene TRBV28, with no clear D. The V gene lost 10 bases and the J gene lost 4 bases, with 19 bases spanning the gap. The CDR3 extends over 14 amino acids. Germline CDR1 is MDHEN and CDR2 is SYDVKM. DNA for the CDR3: TGTGCCACCCGGCGACCCAGCCTTGTCTATGGCTACACCTTC. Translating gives CATRRPSLVYGYTF.

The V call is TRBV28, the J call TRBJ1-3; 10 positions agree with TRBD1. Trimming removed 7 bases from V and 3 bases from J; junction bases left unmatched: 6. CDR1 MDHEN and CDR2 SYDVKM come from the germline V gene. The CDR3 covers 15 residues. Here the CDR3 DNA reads TGTGCCAGCACCACCCGGGACAGGGGTGGAAACACCATATATTTT. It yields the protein CASTTRDRGGNTIYF.

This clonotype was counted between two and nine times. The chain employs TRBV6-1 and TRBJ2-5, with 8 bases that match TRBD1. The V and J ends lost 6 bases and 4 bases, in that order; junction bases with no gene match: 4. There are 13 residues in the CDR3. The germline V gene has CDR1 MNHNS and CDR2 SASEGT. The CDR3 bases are TGTGCCAGCAGGCGCCAGGGGGCAGAGACCCAGTACTTC. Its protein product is CASRRQGAETQYF.

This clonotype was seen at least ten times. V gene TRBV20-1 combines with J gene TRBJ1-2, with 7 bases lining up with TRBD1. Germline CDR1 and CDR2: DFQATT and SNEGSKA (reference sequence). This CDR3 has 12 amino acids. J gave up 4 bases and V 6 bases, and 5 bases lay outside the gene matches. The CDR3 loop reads CSAPGDSYGYTF. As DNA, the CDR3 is TGCAGTGCCCCCGGGGACAGCTATGGCTACACCTTC.

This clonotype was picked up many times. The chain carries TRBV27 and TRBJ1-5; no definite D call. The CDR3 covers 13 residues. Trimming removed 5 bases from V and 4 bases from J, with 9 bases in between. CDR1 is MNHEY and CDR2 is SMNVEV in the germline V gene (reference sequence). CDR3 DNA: TGTGCCAGCAGTATACAGAGAAATCAGCCCCAGCATTTT. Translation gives CASSIQRNQPQHF.

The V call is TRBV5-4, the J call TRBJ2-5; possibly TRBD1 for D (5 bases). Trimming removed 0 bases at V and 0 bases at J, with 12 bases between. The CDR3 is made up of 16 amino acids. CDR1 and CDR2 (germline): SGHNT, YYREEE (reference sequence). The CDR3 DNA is TGTGCCAGCAGCTTGGCCCCCTCAGGGTACCAAGAGACCCAGTACTTC. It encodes CASSLAPSGYQETQYF. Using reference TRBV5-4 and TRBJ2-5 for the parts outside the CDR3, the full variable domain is ETGVTQSPTHLIKTRGQQVTLRCSSQSGHNTVSWYQQALGQGPQFIFQYYREEENGRGNFPPRFSGLQFPNYSSELNVNALELDDSALYLCASSLAPSGYQETQYFGPGTRLLVL.

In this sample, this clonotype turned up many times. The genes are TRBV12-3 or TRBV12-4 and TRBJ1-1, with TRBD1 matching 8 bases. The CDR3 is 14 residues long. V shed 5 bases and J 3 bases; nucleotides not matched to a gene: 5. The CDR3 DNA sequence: TGTGCCAGCAGTCCAGGGGGCAGGGACACTGAAGCTTTCTTT. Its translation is CASSPGGRDTEAFF.

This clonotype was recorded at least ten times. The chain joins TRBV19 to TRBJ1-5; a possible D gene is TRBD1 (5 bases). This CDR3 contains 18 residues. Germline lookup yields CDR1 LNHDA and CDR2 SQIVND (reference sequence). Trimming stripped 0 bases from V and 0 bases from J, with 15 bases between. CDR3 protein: CASSIDSSVGGSNQPQHF. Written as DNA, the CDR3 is TGTGCCAGTAGTATAGATTCGTCGGTCGGGGGTAGCAATCAGCCCCAGCATTTT. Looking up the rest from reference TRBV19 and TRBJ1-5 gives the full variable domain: DGGITQSPKYLFRKEGQNVTLSCEQNLNHDAMYWYRQDPGQGLRLIYYSQIVNDFQKGDIAEGYSVSREKKESFPLTVTSAQKNPTAFYLCASSIDSSVGGSNQPQHFGDGTRLSIL.

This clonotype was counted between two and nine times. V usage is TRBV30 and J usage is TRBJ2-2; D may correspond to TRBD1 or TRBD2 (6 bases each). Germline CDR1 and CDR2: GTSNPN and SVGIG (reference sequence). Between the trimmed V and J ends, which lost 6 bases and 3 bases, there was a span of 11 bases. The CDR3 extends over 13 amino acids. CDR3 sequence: CACPGAHTGELFF. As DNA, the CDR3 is TGTGCCTGTCCGGGGGCCCACACCGGGGAGCTGTTTTTT.

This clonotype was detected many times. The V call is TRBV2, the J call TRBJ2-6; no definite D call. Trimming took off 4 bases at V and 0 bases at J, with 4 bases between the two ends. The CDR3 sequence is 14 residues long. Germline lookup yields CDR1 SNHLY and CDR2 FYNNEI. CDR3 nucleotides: TGTGCCAGCAGTGGAGACTCTGGGGCCAACGTCCTGACTTTC. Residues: CASSGDSGANVLTF.

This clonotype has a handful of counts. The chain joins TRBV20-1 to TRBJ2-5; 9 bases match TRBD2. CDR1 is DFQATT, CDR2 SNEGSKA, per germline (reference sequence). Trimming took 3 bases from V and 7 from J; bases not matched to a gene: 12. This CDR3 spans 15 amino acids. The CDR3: CSARFERGARGTQYF. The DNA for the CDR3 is TGCAGTGCTAGGTTCGAGCGGGGGGCCAGAGGGACCCAGTACTTC.